Below, 10 T cell receptor beta chains from the same sample are listed, as sequenced in a study of CD8 T cells in Susac syndrome. RNA amounts of roughly 0.45 to 1 ug underwent reverse transcription with random hexamers. TCRdb fed the immunoSEQ multiplex PCR reads into MiXCR, producing one record per CDR3 protein. The sample lists 95,000 to 150,000 distinct CDR3 sequences, about 93% seen once, with about 0.098% in the top ten. The sequenced material came from CD4+ T cells from PBMCs. The receptors here all came from a human donor in good health.

This clonotype was observed once. The genes are TRBV5-1 and TRBJ2-2; TRBD1 matches 10 bases. Germline trimming cut 4 bases from V and 3 bases from J; bases unmatched to any gene: 6. CDR3 length: 16 residues. Germline CDR1 reads SGHRS; CDR2 reads YFSETQ. Here the CDR3 reads CASSVTGGFDTGELFF. As DNA, the CDR3 is TGCGCCAGCAGCGTGACAGGGGGCTTTGACACCGGGGAGCTGTTTTTT.

CDR3 nucleotide sequence: TGTGCCAGCAGCCAAAATTCCCTTAGGACAGGGTCCACAGATACGCAGTATTTT. Translated, it gives CASSQNSLRTGSTDTQYF. The V and J genes are TRBV4-2 and TRBJ2-3, with TRBD1 identical over 8 bases. The CDR3 sequence is 18 residues long. Germline V CDR1 and CDR2: LGHNA, YNFKEQ. J was trimmed by 2 bases and V by 2 bases; bases with no gene match: 12.

This chain uses TRBV29-1 with TRBJ2-1, with 15 bases identical to TRBD2. Germline loops: CDR1 SQVTM, CDR2 ANQGSEA. CDR3 length equals 15 residues. Unmatched junction bases numbered 9, after V lost 6 bases and J lost 9 bases. In DNA, the CDR3 is TGCAGCGTCACCGTCGGACTAGCGGGAGGGCCTGAGCAGTTCTTC. Its translation is CSVTVGLAGGPEQFF.

The rearrangement joins TRBV3-1 to TRBJ2-1; D is uncertain. The germline V gene has CDR1 LGHDT and CDR2 YNNKEL (reference sequence). The V and J ends lost 1 base and 6 bases respectively, with 13 bases between them. The CDR3 sequence is 15 residues long. CDR3 in amino acids: CASSQGLATFNEQFF. CDR3 nucleotide sequence: TGTGCCAGCAGCCAAGGATTGGCTACGTTCAATGAGCAGTTCTTC.

This chain uses TRBV3-1 with TRBJ2-7, with a possible D match to TRBD1 (5 bases). CDR1 and CDR2 from the germline V gene are LGHDT and YNNKEL (reference sequence). With 1 base removed from V and 3 bases from J, the gap between germline ends came to 10 bases. The CDR3 loop spans 14 amino acids. This chain's CDR3 is CASSQVVQGYEQYF. For the CDR3, the DNA is TGTGCCAGCAGCCAAGTCGTGCAGGGCTACGAGCAGTACTTC.

This chain uses TRBV3-1 with TRBJ2-7; TRBD2 might be the D (5 bases). Germline assignment: CDR1 LGHDT and CDR2 YNNKEL (reference sequence). V lost 2 bases and J 3 bases, leaving 8 bases between the germline ends. This CDR3 is 13 amino acids long. Written as DNA, the CDR3 is TGTGCCAGCAGCCAAAGCGGCGACTACGAGCAGTACTTC. It codes for CASSQSGDYEQYF.

For the CDR3, the DNA is TGTGCCAGCAGCTTAGATACAGGGACCTATGGCTACACCTTC. It translates to CASSLDTGTYGYTF. This chain links TRBV11-2 with TRBJ1-2; weak D call: TRBD1 (6 bases). The germline V and J ends were trimmed by 0 bases and 4 bases, with 9 bases remaining between them. This CDR3 region has 14 residues. The germline V gene encodes CDR1 SGHAT and CDR2 FQNNGV.

This chain uses TRBV5-1 with TRBJ2-1; TRBD1 might be the D (5 bases). The CDR3 length is 12 residues. The germline V gene has CDR1 SGHRS and CDR2 YFSETQ. The V end was cut by 4 bases, the J end by 7 bases, with 9 bases between. The CDR3 protein is CASSPNRNEQFF. For the CDR3, the DNA is TGCGCCAGCAGCCCAAACAGGAATGAGCAGTTCTTC. The full variable domain, its missing parts supplied by reference TRBV5-1 and TRBJ2-1, is KAGVTQTPRYLIKTRGQQVTLSCSPISGHRSVSWYQQTPGQGLQFLFEYFSETQRNKGNFPGRFSGRQFSNSRSEMNVSTLELGDSALYLCASSPNRNEQFFGPGTRLTVL.

The chain combines TRBV7-2 with TRBJ1-6; 11 nucleotides match TRBD1. V gave up 0 bases and J gave up 6 bases; unmatched junction bases: 1. This CDR3 region has 16 residues. Germline assignment: CDR1 SGHTA and CDR2 FQGNSA. The CDR3 DNA follows: TGTGCCAGCAGCTTAGCCGGGACAGGGGGTAATTCACCCCTCCACTTT. It is translated as CASSLAGTGGNSPLHF.

The rearrangement joins TRBV28 to TRBJ1-6; possibly TRBD1 for D (6 bases). This CDR3 region has 14 residues. Germline V CDR1 and CDR2: MDHEN, SYDVKM. The DNA of the CDR3 is TGTGGAAGTTCGGACAGCATTATCCATTCACCCCTCCACTTT. This codes for CGSSDSIIHSPLHF.